This TCR beta chain came from a study of T-cell reconstitution after alpha-beta-depleted transplantation in children. TCRbeta library preparation incorporated unique molecular identifiers. In TCRdb, the PCR reads were re-called with MiXCR into one record per CDR3 protein. The sample lists around 380,000 distinct CDR3 sequences, 11% occurring once. This clonotype has only a few counts. This material consisted of PBMCs from the stem cell graft donor, taken from the stem cell graft. This receptor was identified in a human donor who donated a stem cell graft to a child with acute myeloid leukemia.

The CDR3 DNA sequence: TGTGCCAGCAGCGTAGATCCAGGCGGAAGCTCTGGGGCCAACGTCCTGACTTTC. Residues: CASSVDPGGSSGANVLTF. The J gene is TRBJ2-6, the V gene TRBV9; D remains unclear. The CDR3 is 18 residues long. Germline CDR1 reads SGDLS; CDR2 reads YYNGEE. Trimming removed 0 bases from V and 0 bases from J, with 13 bases in between.